This T cell receptor (beta chain) was documented in a study of blood T cells in healthy people across ages. A second PCR of 7 to 11 cycles used a sample-barcoded 5' primer and a J-beta primer mix. TCRdb recomputed calls from the 5' RACE reads with MiXCR, one row per CDR3 protein. In the table there are over 1.5 million distinct CDR3 sequences, about 50% of which are singletons. The germline V and J ends were trimmed by 4 bases and 1 base, with 17 bases remaining between them. Germline lookup yields CDR1 SGHDT and CDR2 YYEEEE. There are 16 residues in the CDR3. Sequencing was done on a sample of blood. The V and J genes are TRBV5-6 and TRBJ1-1; D perhaps matches TRBD1 (5 bases). The TCR was taken from a woman aged 40 to 49 in good health. This CDR3 is CASSPGPRPGNTEAFF. For the CDR3, the DNA is TGTGCCAGCAGCCCAGGGCCCCGGCCAGGGAACACTGAAGCTTTCTTT.